These 28 T cell receptor beta chains were sequenced from one sample in a study of regulatory T cells in long-lasting Graves disease. Assembly of TCR beta libraries relied on iRepertoire HTBI primers together with Arm-PCR of CDR3 regions. MiXCR, run by TCRdb on the multiplex PCR reads, gives a single entry per CDR3 protein. The repertoire has 400,000 to 500,000 distinct CDR3 sequences, roughly 15% of them found once; the top ten carry 23%. The time point is: newly diagnosed GD, antithyroid drugs for less than 3 months. RNA isolated from PBMCs was used to make the TCR library. The same data also went into a second study, on T cells in Graves' hyperthyroidism and ophthalmopathy.

The input for sequencing was peripheral blood mononuclear cells (PBMCs), taken at new diagnosis, from a patient treated with antithyroid drugs. Every receptor here comes from a woman younger than 35 with Graves disease.

The sample holds many counts of this clonotype. The chain is built from TRBV7-3 and TRBJ2-3, with 10 bases fitting TRBD2. V was clipped by 5 bases and J by 6 bases; unmatched bases: 8. Germline assignment: CDR1 SGHTA and CDR2 FQGTGA. The CDR3 is 15 amino acids. DNA of the CDR3: TGTGCCAGCAGCGCCTCTAGCGGGAGCGCGGATACGCAGTATTTT. Translated: CASSASSGSADTQYF.

This chain uses TRBV6-1 with TRBJ1-2; 7 nucleotides line up with TRBD1. The CDR3 totals 13 residues. The V segment lost 6 bases and the J segment 8 bases; nucleotides outside the gene matches: 9. Germline CDR1 and CDR2: MNHNS and SASEGT. CDR3 region: CASRDGDSAGYTF. The CDR3 DNA sequence: TGTGCCAGCAGGGACGGGGACAGTGCGGGCTACACCTTC.

V usage is TRBV7-8 and J usage is TRBJ1-3; weak D call: TRBD1 (6 bases). Germline CDR1 is SGHVS and CDR2 is FQNEAQ. V lost 6 bases to trimming and J lost 0 bases, with 21 bases between them. The CDR3 runs to 18 residues. This chain's CDR3 is CASSPIPGHSLSGNTIYF. Written as DNA, the CDR3 is TGTGCCAGCAGTCCAATTCCGGGACATTCACTCTCTGGAAACACCATATATTTT. The variable domain in full, with the rest retrieved from reference TRBV7-8 and TRBJ1-3, is GAGVSQSPRYKVAKRGQDVALRCDPISGHVSLFWYQQALGQGPEFLTYFQNEAQLDKSGLPSDRFFAERPEGSVSTLKIQRTQQEDSAVYLCASSPIPGHSLSGNTIYFGEGSWLTVV.

The V gene is TRBV28, the J gene TRBJ2-1; 11 bases are shared with TRBD2. The CDR3 loop spans 16 amino acids. CDR1 is MDHEN and CDR2 is SYDVKM in the germline V gene. With V trimmed by 9 bases and J by 0 bases, 7 bases remained unmatched. CDR3 DNA sequence: TGTGCCAGACGCGGGACTAGCGGTCCCTCCTACAATGAGCAGTTCTTC. It translates to CARRGTSGPSYNEQFF.

Only a few counts were recorded for this clonotype. The chain links TRBV15 to TRBJ2-7; a weak D match, TRBD2 (7 bases). The CDR3 has 15 amino acids. Trimming cost V 0 bases and J 1 base, with 10 bases left between them. Germline CDR1 reads LNHNV; CDR2 reads YYDKDF (reference sequence). The CDR3 DNA sequence: TGTGCCACCAGCAGAGACAGGGGAGGGTCCTACGAGCAGTACTTC. Encoded protein: CATSRDRGGSYEQYF.

In nucleotides, the CDR3 is TGCGCCAGCAGAGTTAGCGGAGGGGGTAATGAGCAGTTCTTC. This sequence encodes CASRVSGGGNEQFF. This chain links TRBV5-1 with TRBJ2-1, with D possibly being TRBD1 or TRBD2 (6 bases each). The length of the CDR3 is 14 residues. Trimming left V 5 bases short and J 7 bases short, with 16 bases between. Germline CDR1 and CDR2: SGHRS and YFSETQ.

Remarks on this clonotype: No conserved phenylalanine or tryptophan is present at the end of the CDR3, so a read error is the likely explanation. The limits of the CDR3 on the DNA are not certain, so only TCRdb's listed CDR3 is given. The rearrangement uses TRBV5-1 and TRBJ2-5; the table's D call TRBD2 went unverified against the DNA. The germline V gene has CDR1 SGHRS and CDR2 YFSETQ. Termini included, the CDR3 measures 16 amino acids. CDR3 sequence reads: CASSFLRGEGEETEYL.

V is TRBV19 and J is TRBJ2-2; TRBD1 matches at 9 bases. J was trimmed by 4 bases and V by 5 bases; bases with no gene match: 8. This CDR3 comprises 16 residues. Germline values: CDR1 LNHDA, CDR2 SQIVND (reference sequence). The CDR3 sequence is CASSAGTGRRTGELFF. The CDR3 DNA reads as TGTGCCAGTAGTGCCGGGACAGGGAGGCGCACCGGGGAGCTGTTTTTT.

This clonotype was observed a few times. V gene TRBV7-9 combines with J gene TRBJ2-1; 11 nucleotides align to TRBD1. The CDR3 is made up of 15 amino acids. Germline V lookup: CDR1 SEHNR, CDR2 FQNEAQ (reference sequence). The ends lost 3 bases at V and 8 bases at J; junction bases unmatched: 6. The CDR3 sequence: CASSFGTGGIDEQFF. CDR3 coding DNA: TGTGCCAGCAGCTTTGGGACAGGGGGGATCGATGAGCAGTTCTTC. The full variable domain, its missing parts supplied by reference TRBV7-9 and TRBJ2-1, is DTGVSQNPRHKITKRGQNVTFRCDPISEHNRLYWYRQTLGQGPEFLTYFQNEAQLEKSRLLSDRFSAERPKGSFSTLEIQRTEQGDSAMYLCASSFGTGGIDEQFFGPGTRLTVL.

This clonotype was seen many times. V gene TRBV5-1 combines with J gene TRBJ2-1; D uncertain. This CDR3 is 15 amino acids long. Germline CDR1 reads SGHRS; CDR2 reads YFSETQ. The V end was cut by 6 bases, the J end by 6 bases, with 19 bases between. CDR3 residues: CASTSGAAAGNEQFF. The CDR3 DNA is TGCGCCAGCACCTCTGGCGCTGCCGCCGGCAATGAGCAGTTCTTC.

Ten or more counts support this clonotype. The rearrangement joins TRBV30 to TRBJ2-7; 9 bases map to TRBD2. Per germline, CDR1 GTSNPN and CDR2 SVGIG (reference sequence). CDR3 size: 14 residues. With 6 bases clipped from V and 5 bases from J, the junction kept 11 bases outside the gene matches. CDR3 protein: CACTLAGPRDEQYF. CDR3 in DNA: TGTGCCTGTACCCTAGCGGGGCCCCGGGACGAGCAGTACTTC.

This clonotype was detected ten times or more. The chain employs TRBV30 and TRBJ1-1; no reliable D call. CDR1 and CDR2 (germline): GTSNPN, SVGIG (reference sequence). V was clipped by 0 bases and J by 2 bases, with 10 bases between them. CDR3 length equals 14 residues. CDR3 coding DNA: TGTGCCTGGAGTGTAGTTCCTCGCAACACTGAAGCTTTCTTT. It is translated as CAWSVVPRNTEAFF.

This clonotype has just a few counts. V is TRBV30 and J is TRBJ1-4; 7 positions match TRBD1. Germline values: CDR1 GTSNPN, CDR2 SVGIG (reference sequence). The trim removed 3 bases at V and 7 bases at J, leaving 11 bases unmatched. This CDR3 comprises 15 residues. The CDR3 nucleotides are TGTGCCTGGAGAGGTACAAGGGGGCGAATTGAAAAACTGTTTTTT. Its translation: CAWRGTRGRIEKLFF.

This chain links TRBV9 with TRBJ2-7; D is tentatively TRBD1 or TRBD2 (7 bases each). CDR3 length: 15 amino acids. V was shortened by 4 bases and J by 0 bases, with 14 bases between the two germline ends. The germline V gene has CDR1 SGDLS and CDR2 YYNGEE. CDR3 amino acids: CASSPGGGVSYEQYF. For the CDR3, the DNA is TGTGCCAGCAGCCCAGGGGGGGGGGTCTCCTACGAGCAGTACTTC.

This clonotype was detected many times. The chain carries TRBV6-1 and TRBJ1-2; 7 nucleotides line up with TRBD1. The CDR3 runs 13 residues. Germline V gives CDR1 MNHNS, CDR2 SASEGT. V was pared by 0 bases and J by 5 bases, with 0 bases of the junction left unmatched. The CDR3, as DNA: TGTGCCAGCAGTGAAGCGGGACAGTATGGCTACACCTTC. It codes for CASSEAGQYGYTF.

J is TRBJ2-1 and V is TRBV6-2 or TRBV6-3, with D perhaps TRBD1 (5 bases). The germline CDR1 and CDR2 sequences are MNHEY and SVGEGT. This CDR3 spans 14 amino acids. V dropped 5 bases and J dropped 2 bases, with 10 bases sitting between them. The CDR3 DNA follows: TGTGCCAGCAGTGAAGAGACAGCCTACAATGAGCAGTTCTTC. It specifies CASSEETAYNEQFF.

This clonotype was counted many times. This chain uses TRBV24-1 with TRBJ2-3, with 8 bases aligning to TRBD1. Germline V gene data show CDR1 as KGHDR and CDR2 as SFDVKD. The CDR3 loop spans 14 amino acids. The V segment lost 6 bases and the J segment 8 bases; nucleotides outside the gene matches: 9. The CDR3 coding sequence is TGTGCCACCAGTTTACCAGGGGGCAAAGGTACGCAGTATTTT. Encoded protein: CATSLPGGKGTQYF.

A word on this clonotype: Because it lacks the conserved phenylalanine or tryptophan at the end, this CDR3 is likely a read error. This sequence joins TRBV7-2 and TRBJ1-1; D is uncertain. The CDR3 spans 14 residues. Germline V lookup: CDR1 SGHTA, CDR2 FQGNSA. V lost 2 bases, J lost 6 bases, and 13 bases lay in between. CDR3 sequence: CASSLISAVAEAFL. Here the CDR3 DNA reads TGTGCCAGCAGCTTAATTTCTGCGGTAGCTGAAGCTTTCCTT.

This clonotype showed up just a few times. V gene TRBV3-1 combines with J gene TRBJ1-1, with a tentative D call TRBD1 (5 bases). V was pared by 3 bases and J by 7 bases, with 9 bases between. Germline V CDR1 and CDR2: LGHDT, YNNKEL (reference sequence). This CDR3 comprises 12 residues. CDR3 in amino acids: CASSHRDLEAFF. CDR3 nucleotide sequence: TGTGCCAGCAGCCACCGGGACCTTGAAGCTTTCTTT.

This clonotype has only a few counts. The V gene is TRBV20-1, the J gene TRBJ2-3, with 9 nucleotides matching TRBD2. Germline CDR1 reads DFQATT; CDR2 reads SNEGSKA (reference sequence). V lost 0 bases to trimming and J lost 0 bases; unmatched junction nucleotides: 7. This CDR3 is built from 17 residues. This CDR3 reads CSARDPRTSVSTDTQYF. The CDR3 nucleotides are TGCAGTGCTAGAGATCCCCGGACTAGCGTTAGCACAGATACGCAGTATTTT.

The chain combines TRBV28 with TRBJ1-2; tentative D call: TRBD1 (5 bases). The CDR3 is 12 amino acids. The V end lost 2 bases, the J end lost 8 bases, and 9 bases lay between the germline ends. CDR1 and CDR2 from the germline V gene are MDHEN and SYDVKM. The CDR3 reads CASSLSQGGYTF. CDR3 bases: TGTGCCAGCAGTTTAAGTCAGGGAGGCTACACCTTC.

This clonotype was seen ten or more times. V gene TRBV14 combines with J gene TRBJ2-3; 14 bases agree with TRBD2. Germline V CDR1 and CDR2: SGHDN, FVKESK. The V gene end was trimmed by 2 bases and the J gene end by 4 bases; junction bases not matched to a gene: 2. CDR3 length equals 16 residues. This CDR3 reads CASSQWTSGRPDTQYF. The CDR3 coding sequence is TGTGCCAGCAGCCAATGGACTAGCGGGAGGCCAGATACGCAGTATTTT.

V usage is TRBV4-1 and J usage is TRBJ2-1; D is possibly TRBD2 (5 bases). Germline V gene data show CDR1 as MGHRA and CDR2 as YSYEKL. The CDR3 has 13 residues. Trimming took off 3 bases at V and 5 bases at J, with 8 bases between the two ends. CDR3 DNA sequence: TGCGCCAGCAGCCAGGCCGGGGACAATGAGCAGTTCTTC. This sequence encodes CASSQAGDNEQFF.

This clonotype was observed many times. The rearrangement joins TRBV14 to TRBJ2-7; D remains ambiguous. CDR1 and CDR2 (germline): SGHDN, FVKESK. This CDR3 comprises 15 residues. V gave up 6 bases and J gave up 0 bases, with 15 bases separating them. The CDR3 region has the DNA TGTGCCAGCAGTCGTGATCCGGCAAGCTCCTACGAGCAGTACTTC. Encoded protein: CASSRDPASSYEQYF.

This rearrangement joins TRBV19 to TRBJ2-1; 10 nucleotides line up with TRBD2. Germline CDR1 reads LNHDA; CDR2 reads SQIVND (reference sequence). The V gene end was trimmed by 2 bases and the J gene end by 7 bases; junction bases not matched to a gene: 11. This CDR3 region has 17 residues. CDR3 in DNA: TGTGCCAGTAGTATAATTTCGGGTCTAGCGGGAGTGAATGAGCAGTTCTTC. Translated: CASSIISGLAGVNEQFF.

This clonotype turned up a few times. The chain has TRBV30 and TRBJ2-3; 8 bases align to TRBD2. This CDR3 has 17 amino acids. V lost 4 bases and J lost 6; bases outside the gene matches: 18. The germline gives CDR1 GTSNPN, CDR2 SVGIG (reference sequence). The CDR3 nucleotides read TGTGCCTGGATCTTCGCGGGAGGTCGCGGTTCTCGCGATACGCAGTATTTT. The encoded protein is CAWIFAGGRGSRDTQYF.

In this sample, this clonotype turned up a few times. CDR3 in DNA: TGCAGTGCTAGAGATCCCAGGGGGCAAGACACTGAAGCTTTCTTT. Its translation: CSARDPRGQDTEAFF. This chain links TRBV20-1 with TRBJ1-1; 8 nucleotides match TRBD1. The CDR3 covers 15 residues. Germline assignment: CDR1 DFQATT and CDR2 SNEGSKA (reference sequence). Trimming removed 0 bases from V and 3 bases from J; junction bases left unmatched: 6.

To note about this clonotype: Since a much larger clone is just one base distant, this may be a read error. The chain combines TRBV11-1 with TRBJ2-7; D not resolved. Germline CDR1 SGHAT, CDR2 FQDESV (reference sequence). The CDR3 covers 12 residues. The CDR3, as DNA: TGTGCCAGCAGCTTCAATTCCGCGGAGCAGCACTTC. Translated: CASSFNSAEQHF.